Following are 6 T cell receptor beta chains from one sample sequenced in a study of blood T cell repertoires in COVID-19. Data came from immunoSEQ multiplex PCR; TCRdb stores just in-frame clones and leaves some out. Here the sample spans more than 95,000 clones, 86% being singletons. The sample taken for sequencing was peripheral blood. These receptors came from a woman aged 55-69 years in a cohort sampled during active or convalescent COVID-19.

CDR3 coding DNA: TGTGCCAGTAGCCCGACAGTGCTCTCTGGAAACACCATATATTTT. This gives the protein CASSPTVLSGNTIYF. The rearrangement links TRBV19 to TRBJ1-3, with D perhaps TRBD1 (5 bases). V was cut by 6 bases and J by 0 bases, with 12 bases left in between. The CDR3 length is 15 residues. Germline V gene data show CDR1 as LNHDA and CDR2 as SQIVND (reference sequence). Full variable domain (rest looked up from reference TRBV19 and TRBJ1-3): DGGITQSPKYLFRKEGQNVTLSCEQNLNHDAMYWYRQDPGQGLRLIYYSQIVNDFQKGDIAEGYSVSREKKESFPLTVTSAQKNPTAFYLCASSPTVLSGNTIYFGEGSWLTVV.

The CDR3 DNA reads TGTGCCAGCAGCGAGCGTCTAGCGGGACTTAGTGAGCAGTTCTTC. It is translated as CASSERLAGLSEQFF. The chain joins TRBV9 to TRBJ2-1, with TRBD2 matching over 9 bases. This CDR3 contains 15 residues. Looked up from germline, CDR1 is SGDLS and CDR2 is YYNGEE. Losses at the gene ends were 3 bases for V and 9 bases for J; bases not matched to a gene: 10.

The rearrangement joins TRBV9 to TRBJ2-1; TRBD2 matches 9 bases. Per germline, CDR1 SGDLS and CDR2 YYNGEE. CDR3 size: 18 residues. V lost 0 bases to trimming and J lost 4 bases; unmatched junction nucleotides: 11. The CDR3 DNA follows: TGTGCCAGCAGCGTAGCATTTAAGGCTAGCGGGGTGTACAATGAGCAGTTCTTC. Protein product: CASSVAFKASGVYNEQFF.

The gene calls are TRBV4-1 and TRBJ2-2; tentative D call: TRBD2 (6 bases). Trimming cost V 1 base and J 5 bases, with 11 bases left between them. Germline V CDR1 and CDR2: MGHRA, YSYEKL. The CDR3 runs to 15 residues. The CDR3 loop is CASSQGSGATGELFF. The DNA of the CDR3 is TGCGCCAGCAGCCAAGGGTCGGGAGCAACCGGGGAGCTGTTTTTT.

V usage is TRBV3-1 (or the pseudogene TRBV3-2) and J usage is TRBJ1-1; maybe TRBD1 (6 bases). V shed 5 bases and J shed 5 bases, with 12 bases lying between them. Germline V CDR1 and CDR2: LGHDT, YNNKEL (reference sequence). The CDR3 loop spans 13 amino acids. The CDR3 nucleotides read TGTGCCAGCAGCAGAGCCGGACAGACTGAAGCTTTCTTT. This encodes CASSRAGQTEAFF.

The V and J genes are TRBV7-6 and TRBJ1-6; 10 bases agree with TRBD1. V was pared by 1 base and J by 10 bases, with 4 bases of the junction left unmatched. There are 15 residues in the CDR3. Germline values: CDR1 SGHVS, CDR2 FNYEAQ. The CDR3 sequence: CASSLGQGARSPLHF. CDR3 bases: TGTGCCAGCAGCTTAGGACAGGGGGCAAGATCACCCCTCCACTTT. The entire variable domain, with the rest obtained from reference TRBV7-6 and TRBJ1-6, is as follows: GAGVSQSPRYKVTKRGQDVALRCDPISGHVSLYWYRQALGQGPEFLTYFNYEAQQDKSGLPNDRFSAERPEGSISTLTIQRTEQRDSAMYRCASSLGQGARSPLHFGNGTRLTVT.